This TCR beta chain appears in the sequencing data of a study of control samples from healthy donors and cancer patients. Germline loops: CDR1 LNHDA, CDR2 SQIVND (reference sequence). The CDR3 length is 14 residues. The ends lost 3 bases at V and 7 bases at J; junction bases unmatched: 6. This clone appeared a single time. The data were produced by immunoSEQ multiplex PCR, yet TCRdb's version contains in-frame clones alone and is incomplete. Of 100,000 to 110,000 clones listed, about 90% are singletons. The receptor was isolated from a woman in her forties or fifties in good health. The V and J genes are TRBV19 and TRBJ1-2; 9 bases agree with TRBD1. The sequenced sample was blood. The CDR3 spells CASSMAGTGFGYTF. The CDR3 nucleotides are TGTGCCAGTAGTATGGCCGGGACAGGGTTTGGCTACACCTTC. The full variable domain, completed using reference TRBV19 and TRBJ1-2, is DGGITQSPKYLFRKEGQNVTLSCEQNLNHDAMYWYRQDPGQGLRLIYYSQIVNDFQKGDIAEGYSVSREKKESFPLTVTSAQKNPTAFYLCASSMAGTGFGYTFGSGTRLTVV.